Following are 24 T cell receptor beta chains from one sample sequenced in a study of response to subunit inactivated influenza vaccine. TCRdb recomputed calls from the RT-PCR reads with MiXCR, one row per CDR3 protein. The sample includes about 520,000 distinct CDR3 sequences, roughly 27% of them seen just once. This sample comprised CD4+ T cells sorted from PBMCs, obtained roughly 5 days after vaccination. The source of these receptors is a man in his forties or fifties who received an inactivated influenza vaccine.

In its sample, this clonotype was seen a few times. This rearrangement joins TRBV29-1 to TRBJ2-7; 13 bases are shared with TRBD2. Germline CDR1 is SQVTM and CDR2 is ANQGSEA. This CDR3 region has 13 residues. V trimming: 6 bases; J trimming: 10 bases; junction bases outside the gene matches: 9. This chain's CDR3 is CSVTGLAGSEQYF. CDR3 coding DNA: TGCAGCGTAACGGGACTAGCGGGATCCGAACAGTACTTC.

The CDR3 here is CAISEGARTLAKNIQYF. The CDR3 DNA reads TGTGCCATCAGTGAGGGGGCGAGAACTCTAGCCAAAAACATTCAGTACTTC. J is TRBJ2-4 and V is TRBV10-3; D possibly corresponds to TRBD1 (5 bases). Germline CDR1 is ENHRY and CDR2 is SYGVKD. Trimming stripped 2 bases from V and 0 bases from J, with 14 bases between. This CDR3 has 17 amino acids.

The chain joins TRBV5-1 to TRBJ2-1, with TRBD1 matching 7 bases. From germline, CDR1 is SGHRS and CDR2 YFSETQ. The CDR3 consists of 13 residues. The V and J ends lost 6 bases and 10 bases, in that order; junction bases with no gene match: 10. Here the CDR3 reads CASTEQGLTEQFF. CDR3 coding DNA: TGCGCCAGCACAGAACAGGGGTTAACGGAGCAGTTCTTC.

This chain links TRBV28 with TRBJ2-7; 13 bases are shared with TRBD2. Germline CDR1 and CDR2: MDHEN and SYDVKM. CDR3 length: 18 residues. J lost 5 bases, V lost 6 bases, and 16 bases had no gene match. CDR3 amino acids: CASSSLGLAGVSIDEQYF. The CDR3 DNA is TGTGCCAGCAGCTCACTCGGACTAGCGGGAGTCTCGATCGACGAGCAGTACTTC. Drawing the rest from reference TRBV28 and TRBJ2-7, the complete variable domain is DVKVTQSSRYLVKRTGEKVFLECVQDMDHENMFWYRQDPGLGLRLIYFSYDVKMKEKGDIPEGYSVSREKKERFSLILESASTNQTSMYLCASSSLGLAGVSIDEQYFGPGTRLTVT.

This clonotype was seen at least ten times. This chain joins TRBV29-1 and TRBJ2-6, with D perhaps TRBD2 (5 bases). V lost 4 bases and J 0 bases, leaving 13 bases between the germline ends. This CDR3 has 16 amino acids. The germline V gene encodes CDR1 SQVTM and CDR2 ANQGSEA. CDR3 residues: CSVGSGKGSGANVLTF. As DNA, the CDR3 is TGCAGCGTTGGAAGCGGAAAGGGCTCTGGGGCCAACGTCCTGACTTTC.

This clonotype was seen a few times. V and J are TRBV20-1 and TRBJ2-5; possibly TRBD2 for D (6 bases). V was cut by 4 bases and J by 0 bases, with 9 bases left in between. The germline gives CDR1 DFQATT, CDR2 SNEGSKA (reference sequence). This CDR3 comprises 13 residues. The DNA of the CDR3 is TGCAGTGCTACCGGACTACACCAAGAGACCCAGTACTTC. This sequence encodes CSATGLHQETQYF.

This clonotype was observed a handful of times. The junction departs from germline at one end; a sequencing error may be responsible. This chain connects TRBV6-1 to TRBJ2-1, with D perhaps matching TRBD2 (8 bases). The CDR3 runs to 13 residues. Germline V gene lookup returns CDR1 MNHNS and CDR2 SASEGT. The CDR3 nucleotides are TGTGCCACCCTAGGACAGGCTCGGGAGGGCCTGCTCTTC. Its protein is CATLGQAREGLLF.

This sequence joins TRBV6-1 and TRBJ1-4, with 8 bases fitting TRBD1. Per germline, CDR1 MNHNS and CDR2 SASEGT. This CDR3 spans 14 amino acids. The V segment lost 6 bases and the J segment 6 bases; nucleotides outside the gene matches: 6. The CDR3, as DNA: TGTGCCAGCAGAAGGGGGACAGGCGATGAAAAACTGTTTTTT. Translated: CASRRGTGDEKLFF.

This clonotype was detected ten times or more. The chain has TRBV5-1 and TRBJ2-7; possible D gene TRBD1, 5 bases. V was trimmed by 3 bases and J by 0 bases, leaving 7 bases between them. Per the germline V gene, CDR1 is SGHRS and CDR2 is YFSETQ. The CDR3 contains 13 residues. The DNA of the CDR3 is TGCGCCAGCAGCTCGGACAACTCCTACGAGCAGTACTTC. Translating gives CASSSDNSYEQYF. The entire variable domain, with the rest obtained from reference TRBV5-1 and TRBJ2-7, is as follows: KAGVTQTPRYLIKTRGQQVTLSCSPISGHRSVSWYQQTPGQGLQFLFEYFSETQRNKGNFPGRFSGRQFSNSRSEMNVSTLELGDSALYLCASSSDNSYEQYFGPGTRLTVT.

The chain joins TRBV5-1 to TRBJ1-6; no clear D. The length of the CDR3 is 15 residues. The germline V and J ends were trimmed by 0 bases and 10 bases, with 14 bases remaining between them. Germline lookup yields CDR1 SGHRS and CDR2 YFSETQ. The CDR3, as DNA: TGCGCCAGCAGCTTGGAGGCCCCCGAGGAATCACCCCTCCACTTT. Translation gives CASSLEAPEESPLHF.

This clonotype was counted only a few times. V usage is TRBV11-2 and J usage is TRBJ2-1; 9 nucleotides align to TRBD2. Germline CDR1 and CDR2: SGHAT and FQNNGV. V shed 0 bases and J 7 bases; nucleotides not matched to a gene: 4. This CDR3 is 15 amino acids long. DNA for the CDR3: TGTGCCAGCAGCTTAGACAGCGGGGGGTGGAATGAGCAGTTCTTC. It is translated as CASSLDSGGWNEQFF.

In this sample, this clonotype turned up a few times. V is TRBV29-1 and J is TRBJ2-1; 9 nucleotides match TRBD1. The CDR3 totals 16 residues. Germline trimming cut 6 bases from V and 7 bases from J; bases unmatched to any gene: 16. CDR1 and CDR2 (germline): SQVTM, ANQGSEA. CDR3 sequence reads: CSVAILTGGPRNEQFF. The CDR3 DNA reads as TGCAGCGTCGCAATCTTAACAGGGGGCCCGAGGAATGAGCAGTTCTTC.

Comments on this clonotype: A read error may account for a junction end that differs from germline. The CDR3 sequence: CASSTDGNSPLHF. The CDR3, as DNA: TGTGCTAGCAGCACCGACGGAAATTCACCCCTCCACTTT. This chain links TRBV7-7 with TRBJ1-6, with D uncertain. Germline V CDR1 and CDR2: SSHAT, FNYEAQ (reference sequence). The CDR3 consists of 13 residues. Variable domain in full (rest from reference TRBV7-7 and TRBJ1-6): GAGVSQSPRYKVTKRGQDVTLRCDPISSHATLYWYQQALGQGPEFLTYFNYEAQPDKSGLPSDRFSAERPEGSISTLTIQRTEQRDSAMYRCASSTDGNSPLHFGNGTRLTVT.

The chain is built from TRBV6-6 and TRBJ1-3; D is unclear. Trimming took off 8 bases at V and 0 bases at J, with 8 bases between the two ends. The germline gives CDR1 MNHNY, CDR2 SVGAGI (reference sequence). The CDR3 sequence is 13 residues long. The CDR3 sequence is CASLVSSGNTIYF. The CDR3 DNA reads as TGTGCCAGCCTGGTGAGCTCTGGAAACACCATATATTTT.

This clonotype was seen only a few times. The chain links TRBV20-1 to TRBJ2-7, with D possibly being TRBD1 (6 bases). Germline V gene sequence: CDR1 DFQATT, CDR2 SNEGSKA (reference sequence). Deletions cut 1 base from V and 2 bases from J, with 15 bases between. The CDR3 totals 15 residues. The CDR3 nucleotides are TGCAGTGCTAGAGCCCCGGGACAAAAGACCTACGAGCAGTACTTC. Translation: CSARAPGQKTYEQYF.

The chain has TRBV7-2 and TRBJ2-5; D possibly matches TRBD1 or TRBD2 (5 bases each). Germline lookup yields CDR1 SGHTA and CDR2 FQGNSA. Trimming shortened V by 5 bases and J by 5 bases, and 18 bases separated the two germline ends. This CDR3 is built from 15 residues. CDR3 sequence (DNA): TGTGCCAGCAGCCCAGCAGGGCTTCGAGGGGAGACCCAGTACTTC. Translation gives CASSPAGLRGETQYF.

The J gene is TRBJ2-7, the V gene TRBV12-3 or TRBV12-4; perhaps TRBD1 as D (5 bases). The ends were cut back, 7 bases at V and 1 base at J, with 11 bases in the middle. The length of the CDR3 is 13 residues. The DNA for the CDR3 is TGTGCCAGCACTAGGGCAGGGTCCTACGAGCAGTACTTC. Its protein product is CASTRAGSYEQYF.

This clonotype was seen at least ten times. The gene calls are TRBV4-1 and TRBJ1-6; D not certain. Deletions cut 1 base from V and 13 bases from J, with 8 bases between. The germline V gene has CDR1 MGHRA and CDR2 YSYEKL. The CDR3 extends over 12 amino acids. CDR3 in DNA: TGCGCCAGCAGCCAAGGCCTCTGGCCCCTCCACTTT. Translating it yields CASSQGLWPLHF.

This clonotype was seen a few times. The CDR3 DNA is TGTGCCAGCAGCCAAGGGGATTTTTTTGAAAAACTGTTTTTT. Protein: CASSQGDFFEKLFF. The chain has TRBV4-2 and TRBJ1-4; D remains unclear. Germline CDR1 LGHNA, CDR2 YNFKEQ. This CDR3 contains 14 residues. The germline V and J ends were trimmed by 1 base and 7 bases, with 10 bases remaining between them.

The rearrangement links TRBV5-1 to TRBJ2-2; D gene uncertain. The CDR3 consists of 16 residues. In germline, CDR1 is SGHRS, CDR2 YFSETQ. Trimming took 2 bases from V and 0 from J, leaving 11 bases between them. The CDR3 here is CASSFERYANTGELFF. CDR3 in DNA: TGCGCCAGCAGCTTCGAGAGGTACGCGAACACCGGGGAGCTGTTTTTT.

This clonotype was picked up a small number of times. This rearrangement joins TRBV12-3 or TRBV12-4 to TRBJ2-1; weak D call: TRBD2 (6 bases). This CDR3 has 14 amino acids. The ends were cut back, 6 bases at V and 2 bases at J, with 11 bases in the middle. The CDR3 DNA sequence: TGTGCCAGCAGGGGGGACTTACCCTACAATGAGCAGTTCTTC. This codes for CASRGDLPYNEQFF.

This clonotype was counted a few times. The chain couples TRBV28 to TRBJ2-3; D is undetermined. The germline V and J ends were trimmed by 5 bases and 7 bases, with 10 bases remaining between them. Germline CDR1 MDHEN, CDR2 SYDVKM. The CDR3 contains 12 residues. The CDR3 coding sequence is TGTGCCAGCAGTAAACTCAGTTATACGCAGTATTTT. This sequence encodes CASSKLSYTQYF.

In its sample, this clonotype was seen a few times. The chain has TRBV12-3 or TRBV12-4 and TRBJ2-1; D gene ambiguous. The CDR3 loop spans 11 amino acids. V was shortened by 2 bases and J by 10 bases, with 6 bases between the two germline ends. The CDR3 here is CASSLLGEQFF. As DNA, the CDR3 is TGTGCCAGCAGTTTACTAGGAGAGCAGTTCTTC.

This clonotype was detected a few times. V is TRBV6-5 and J is TRBJ2-3, with TRBD2 identical over 14 bases. Germline V CDR1 and CDR2: MNHEY, SVGAGI. With 0 bases clipped from V and 0 bases from J, the junction kept 2 bases outside the gene matches. CDR3 length equals 18 residues. CDR3 sequence reads: CASSYSGTSGGSTDTQYF. CDR3 DNA sequence: TGTGCCAGCAGTTACTCCGGGACTAGCGGGGGTAGCACAGATACGCAGTATTTT.